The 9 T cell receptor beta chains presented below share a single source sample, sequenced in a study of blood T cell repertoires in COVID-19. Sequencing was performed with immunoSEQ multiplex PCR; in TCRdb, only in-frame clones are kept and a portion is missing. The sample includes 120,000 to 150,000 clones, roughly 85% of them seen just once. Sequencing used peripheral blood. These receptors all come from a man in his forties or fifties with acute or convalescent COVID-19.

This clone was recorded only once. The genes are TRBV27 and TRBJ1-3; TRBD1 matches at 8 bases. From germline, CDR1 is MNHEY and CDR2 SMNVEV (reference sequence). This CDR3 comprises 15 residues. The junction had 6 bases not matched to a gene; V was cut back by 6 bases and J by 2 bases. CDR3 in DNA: TGTGCCAGCAGACCAGGGACAGGTGCTGGAAACACCATATATTTT. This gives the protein CASRPGTGAGNTIYF.

CDR3 loop: CASSGSGDAFF. The DNA of the CDR3 is TGTGCCAGCAGTGGGTCGGGGGACGCTTTCTTT. The chain joins TRBV2 to TRBJ1-1; tentatively, D is TRBD1 (5 bases). The germline V gene has CDR1 SNHLY and CDR2 FYNNEI. With 4 bases removed from V and 11 bases from J, the gap between germline ends came to 11 bases. This CDR3 has 11 amino acids.

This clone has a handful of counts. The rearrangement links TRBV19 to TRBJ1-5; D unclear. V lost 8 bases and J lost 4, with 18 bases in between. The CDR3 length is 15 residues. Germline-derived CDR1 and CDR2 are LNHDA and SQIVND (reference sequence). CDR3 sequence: CASGWASGDNQPQHF. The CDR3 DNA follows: TGTGCCAGTGGGTGGGCATCCGGGGATAATCAGCCCCAGCATTTT.

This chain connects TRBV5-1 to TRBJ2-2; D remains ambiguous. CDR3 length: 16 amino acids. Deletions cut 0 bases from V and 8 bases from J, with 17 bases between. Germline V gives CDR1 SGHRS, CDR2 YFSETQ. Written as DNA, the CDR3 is TGCGCCAGCAGCTTGGATCCTAGTCCGTCCTTAGGGGAGCTGTTTTTT. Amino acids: CASSLDPSPSLGELFF. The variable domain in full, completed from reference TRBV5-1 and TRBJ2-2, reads KAGVTQTPRYLIKTRGQQVTLSCSPISGHRSVSWYQQTPGQGLQFLFEYFSETQRNKGNFPGRFSGRQFSNSRSEMNVSTLELGDSALYLCASSLDPSPSLGELFFGEGSRLTVL.

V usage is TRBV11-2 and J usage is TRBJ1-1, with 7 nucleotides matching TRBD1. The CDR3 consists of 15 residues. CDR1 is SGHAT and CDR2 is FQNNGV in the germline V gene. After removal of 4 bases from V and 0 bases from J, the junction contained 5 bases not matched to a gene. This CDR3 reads CASSSPTGMNTEAFF. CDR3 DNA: TGTGCCAGCAGCTCCCCGACAGGGATGAACACTGAAGCTTTCTTT.

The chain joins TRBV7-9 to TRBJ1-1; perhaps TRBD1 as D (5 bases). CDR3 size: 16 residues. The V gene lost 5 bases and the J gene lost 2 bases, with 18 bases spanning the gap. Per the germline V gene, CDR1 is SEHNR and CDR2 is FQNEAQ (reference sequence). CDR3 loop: CASSPIRQGFNTEAFF. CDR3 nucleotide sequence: TGTGCCAGCAGCCCAATCCGTCAGGGTTTTAACACTGAAGCTTTCTTT.

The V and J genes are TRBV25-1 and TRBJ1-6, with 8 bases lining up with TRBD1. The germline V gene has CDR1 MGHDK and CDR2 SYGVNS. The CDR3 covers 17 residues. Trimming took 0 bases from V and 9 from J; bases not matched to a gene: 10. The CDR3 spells CASSEYKRTGRTSPLHF. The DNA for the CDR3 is TGTGCCAGCAGTGAATACAAGAGGACAGGGCGGACTTCACCCCTCCACTTT.

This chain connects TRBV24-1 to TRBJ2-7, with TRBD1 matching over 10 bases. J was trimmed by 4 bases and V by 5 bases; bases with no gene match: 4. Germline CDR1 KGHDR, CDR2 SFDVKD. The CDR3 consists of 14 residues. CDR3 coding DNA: TGTGCCACCAGTGTCGACAGGGGGCGATACGAGCAGTACTTC. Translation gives CATSVDRGRYEQYF.

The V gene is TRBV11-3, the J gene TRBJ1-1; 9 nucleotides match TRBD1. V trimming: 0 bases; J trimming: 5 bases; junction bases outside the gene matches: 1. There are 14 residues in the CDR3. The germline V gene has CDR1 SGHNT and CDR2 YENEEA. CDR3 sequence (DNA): TGTGCCAGCAGCTTAGATGGGACAGGGACTGAAGCTTTCTTT. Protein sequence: CASSLDGTGTEAFF.